This T cell receptor beta chain was found in a study of response to subunit inactivated influenza vaccine. The study, taken as a whole, reports: Few additional T cells are recruited per seasonal influenza vaccination, authors suggested.

With regard to this clonotype: Its cognate antigen is unknown.

TCRdb fed the RT-PCR reads into MiXCR, producing one record per CDR3 protein. The sample consists of approximately 730,000 distinct CDR3 sequences, approximately 14% of them appearing once. This CDR3 is built from 17 residues. Germline loops: CDR1 MNHEY, CDR2 SMNVEV (reference sequence). The ends were cut back, 4 bases at V and 5 bases at J, with 23 bases in the middle. The source was PBMCs from blood, collected 14 to 15 days before vaccination. The chain recombines TRBV27 with TRBJ1-2, with D maybe TRBD1 (6 bases). The TCR comes from a middle-aged man who received an inactivated influenza vaccine. The CDR3 spells CASSSGRGTLALYGYTF. Here the CDR3 DNA reads TGTGCCAGCAGTTCCGGGAGGGGGACACTTGCACTTTATGGCTACACCTTC.